These 19 T cell receptor beta chains came from one sample sequenced in a study of T cell changes during pregnancy in multiple sclerosis. This table comes from immunoSEQ multiplex PCR, and its TCRdb copy is limited to in-frame clones, with some not included. Altogether some 41,000 clones are present, 90% to 95% being singletons, with the ten largest covering roughly 8.1%. Sequences were derived from CD8+ T cells from peripheral blood mononuclear cells, sampled in the third trimester of pregnancy. The receptors originated from a female donor with multiple sclerosis, enrolled in a pregnancy study.

This chain links TRBV5-6 with TRBJ2-2; D remains unclear. The V gene's germline CDR1 is SGHDT and CDR2 YYEEEE. V shed 2 bases and J shed 7 bases, with 3 bases lying between them. CDR3 length: 11 residues. CDR3 in amino acids: CASSLLGELFF. As DNA, the CDR3 is TGTGCCAGCAGCTTACTCGGGGAGCTGTTTTTT.

The CDR3 is CATSRVLAGATGELFF. The CDR3 DNA reads as TGTGCCACCAGCAGAGTACTAGCGGGAGCCACCGGGGAGCTGTTTTTT. This chain connects TRBV15 to TRBJ2-2, with 11 positions matching TRBD2. The CDR3 runs to 16 residues. The V and J ends lost 1 base and 4 bases, in that order; junction bases with no gene match: 2. Germline V CDR1 and CDR2: LNHNV, YYDKDF (reference sequence).

This chain joins TRBV7-6 and TRBJ2-5, with unresolved D. CDR1 and CDR2 (germline): SGHVS, FNYEAQ. Trimming stripped 1 base from V and 5 bases from J, with 14 bases between. This CDR3 region has 15 residues. The CDR3 bases are TGTGCCAGCAGCTTAGGCTACCCCCCCGAGGAGACCCAGTACTTC. Its translation is CASSLGYPPEETQYF.

This chain links TRBV5-1 with TRBJ2-3, with D possibly being TRBD1 (5 bases). Germline V gives CDR1 SGHRS, CDR2 YFSETQ. Trimming removed 2 bases at V and 3 bases at J, with 22 bases between. The CDR3 is 18 residues long. The CDR3 here is CASSLVVGSGRETDTQYF. In DNA, the CDR3 is TGCGCCAGCAGCTTAGTCGTTGGATCAGGGCGAGAGACAGATACGCAGTATTTT.

This rearrangement joins TRBV5-5 to TRBJ1-1; 7 bases map to TRBD1. V was pared by 3 bases and J by 2 bases, with 10 bases of the junction left unmatched. CDR1 and CDR2 from the germline V gene are SGHKS and YYEKEE (reference sequence). This CDR3 contains 16 residues. The CDR3, as DNA: TGTGCCAGCAGCTCGGGGGACAGTCGTGTAAACACTGAAGCTTTCTTT. It specifies CASSSGDSRVNTEAFF.

This chain connects TRBV28 to TRBJ2-7, with a possible D match to TRBD1 (5 bases). CDR3 length: 12 residues. Germline V gene data show CDR1 as MDHEN and CDR2 as SYDVKM. V lost 8 bases, J lost 3 bases, and 11 bases lay in between. CDR3 protein: CASQQQDYEQYF. The CDR3 DNA is TGTGCCAGCCAGCAACAGGACTACGAGCAGTACTTC.

The chain couples TRBV19 to TRBJ2-3; D possibly corresponds to TRBD2 (6 bases). Trimming removed 3 bases from V and 1 base from J, with 11 bases in between. The germline V gene encodes CDR1 LNHDA and CDR2 SQIVND (reference sequence). There are 15 residues in the CDR3. The CDR3 spells CASSIGIAGTDTQYF. The CDR3 DNA is TGTGCCAGTAGTATCGGGATAGCGGGCACAGATACGCAGTATTTT. The full variable domain, completed using reference TRBV19 and TRBJ2-3, is DGGITQSPKYLFRKEGQNVTLSCEQNLNHDAMYWYRQDPGQGLRLIYYSQIVNDFQKGDIAEGYSVSREKKESFPLTVTSAQKNPTAFYLCASSIGIAGTDTQYFGPGTRLTVL.

This clone has only one observation. V usage is TRBV30 and J usage is TRBJ1-3; D is unresolved. CDR3 size: 14 residues. With 0 bases removed from V and 0 bases from J, the gap between germline ends came to 6 bases. CDR1 GTSNPN and CDR2 SVGIG come from the germline V gene (reference sequence). DNA of the CDR3: TGTGCCTGGAGTGTAGAGAGCTCTGGAAACACCATATATTTT. Protein sequence: CAWSVESSGNTIYF.

V usage is TRBV5-5 and J usage is TRBJ2-7, with D maybe TRBD1 (6 bases). The length of the CDR3 is 14 residues. Germline CDR1 and CDR2: SGHKS and YYEKEE (reference sequence). Trimming cost V 4 bases and J 2 bases, with 13 bases left between them. As DNA, the CDR3 is TGTGCCAGCAGCCAAAGACAGGCGGCCTACGAGCAGTACTTC. It yields the protein CASSQRQAAYEQYF. The whole variable domain, remainder taken from reference TRBV5-5 and TRBJ2-7, is DAGVTQSPTHLIKTRGQQVTLRCSPISGHKSVSWYQQVLGQGPQFIFQYYEKEERGRGNFPDRFSARQFPNYSSELNVNALLLGDSALYLCASSQRQAAYEQYFGPGTRLTVT.

The chain joins TRBV19 to TRBJ2-7, with D perhaps TRBD1 (6 bases). V was shortened by 1 base and J by 0 bases, with 7 bases between the two germline ends. Germline-derived CDR1 and CDR2 are LNHDA and SQIVND (reference sequence). CDR3 length: 14 amino acids. The CDR3 reads CASSIAGDSYEQYF. In nucleotides, the CDR3 is TGTGCCAGTAGTATAGCAGGGGACTCCTACGAGCAGTACTTC.

The chain couples TRBV5-1 to TRBJ2-3, with a tentative D call TRBD2 (5 bases). Between the trimmed V and J ends, which lost 0 bases and 0 bases, there was a span of 8 bases. Germline CDR1 is SGHRS and CDR2 is YFSETQ. CDR3 length: 15 amino acids. The CDR3 here is CASSLASGSTDTQYF. The DNA of the CDR3 is TGCGCCAGCAGCTTGGCCAGCGGAAGCACAGATACGCAGTATTTT.

This chain connects TRBV5-1 to TRBJ2-5; D is uncertain. Germline V gives CDR1 SGHRS, CDR2 YFSETQ. The V and J ends lost 0 bases and 3 bases respectively, with 6 bases between them. The CDR3 spans 13 residues. The CDR3: CASSLVEKETQYF. CDR3 DNA sequence: TGCGCCAGCAGCTTGGTAGAGAAAGAGACCCAGTACTTC. Full variable domain (rest looked up from reference TRBV5-1 and TRBJ2-5): KAGVTQTPRYLIKTRGQQVTLSCSPISGHRSVSWYQQTPGQGLQFLFEYFSETQRNKGNFPGRFSGRQFSNSRSEMNVSTLELGDSALYLCASSLVEKETQYFGPGTRLLVL.

The chain joins TRBV7-2 to TRBJ1-2; TRBD1 matches 9 bases. With V trimmed by 4 bases and J by 4 bases, 7 bases remained unmatched. Germline V gene lookup returns CDR1 SGHTA and CDR2 FQGNSA. This CDR3 region has 15 residues. The CDR3 region has the DNA TGTGCCAGCAGCTCAACAGGGGGCGTCGGCTATGGCTACACCTTC. It is translated as CASSSTGGVGYGYTF.

The chain uses TRBV19 and TRBJ2-7, with 7 bases that match TRBD1. The V gene end was trimmed by 5 bases and the J gene end by 5 bases; junction bases not matched to a gene: 9. This CDR3 is 14 amino acids long. Germline CDR1 LNHDA, CDR2 SQIVND (reference sequence). The CDR3 sequence: CASSPRQGLNEQYF. The CDR3 DNA follows: TGTGCCAGTAGTCCACGACAGGGTTTGAACGAGCAGTACTTC.

This clone was seen only once. This sequence joins TRBV28 and TRBJ2-1; perhaps TRBD2 as D (6 bases). V dropped 6 bases and J dropped 15 bases, with 21 bases sitting between them. This CDR3 comprises 13 residues. Germline V gives CDR1 MDHEN, CDR2 SYDVKM. The CDR3 loop reads CASSLVSGQLPFF. The CDR3 coding sequence is TGTGCCAGCAGCTTAGTCAGCGGGCAGTTACCGTTCTTC.

CDR3: CATQLDIQETQYF. CDR3 nucleotide sequence: TGTGCCACCCAACTAGACATCCAAGAGACCCAGTACTTC. The chain recombines TRBV7-9 with TRBJ2-5, with a weak D call TRBD2 (5 bases). Per the germline V gene, CDR1 is SEHNR and CDR2 is FQNEAQ (reference sequence). V lost 10 bases to trimming and J lost 1 base, with 13 bases between them. The CDR3 length is 13 residues.

This clone was detected once. CDR3 region: CASSSWTSGGTDTQYF. As DNA, the CDR3 is TGTGCCAGCAGTAGCTGGACTAGCGGGGGCACAGATACGCAGTATTTT. The rearrangement uses TRBV27 and TRBJ2-3; the match to TRBD2 covers 12 bases. The CDR3 spans 16 residues. V was pared by 5 bases and J by 1 base, with 4 bases of the junction left unmatched. The V gene's germline CDR1 is MNHEY and CDR2 SMNVEV (reference sequence).

The chain uses TRBV7-2 and TRBJ2-5; possibly TRBD2 for D (6 bases). The CDR3 is made up of 16 amino acids. The V and J ends lost 4 bases and 1 base respectively, with 16 bases between them. The germline V gene has CDR1 SGHTA and CDR2 FQGNSA. The CDR3 region is CASSYVSRDSQETQYF. The CDR3 DNA is TGTGCCAGCAGCTATGTGTCCCGGGACTCCCAAGAGACCCAGTACTTC.

J is TRBJ2-1 and V is TRBV7-9, with D possibly being TRBD2 (6 bases). The CDR3 is made up of 14 amino acids. Trimming took 4 bases from V and 6 from J, leaving 13 bases between them. CDR1 is SEHNR and CDR2 is FQNEAQ in the germline V gene (reference sequence). The CDR3 protein is CASSWGESRNEQFF. The CDR3 nucleotides read TGTGCCAGCAGCTGGGGGGAGTCTCGCAATGAGCAGTTCTTC.